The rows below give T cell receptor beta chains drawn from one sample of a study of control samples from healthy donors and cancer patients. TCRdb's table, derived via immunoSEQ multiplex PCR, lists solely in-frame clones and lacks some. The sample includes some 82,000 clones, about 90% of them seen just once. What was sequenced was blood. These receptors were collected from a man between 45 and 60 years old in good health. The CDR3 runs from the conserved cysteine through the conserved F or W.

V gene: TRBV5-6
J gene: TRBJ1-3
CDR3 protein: CASSFYGTPGNTIYF

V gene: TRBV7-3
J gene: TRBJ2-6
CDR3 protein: CASSHWETGIMGANVLTF

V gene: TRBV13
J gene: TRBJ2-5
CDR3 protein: CASSPMTGQGRRETQYF

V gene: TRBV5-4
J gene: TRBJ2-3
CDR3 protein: CASSRGLAGVTDTQYF

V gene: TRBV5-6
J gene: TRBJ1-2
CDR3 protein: CASSFGQATYGYTF

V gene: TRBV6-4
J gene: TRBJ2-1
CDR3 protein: CASSDSSSRSYNEQFF

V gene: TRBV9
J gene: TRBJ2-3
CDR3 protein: CASSVSTPGGGTQYF

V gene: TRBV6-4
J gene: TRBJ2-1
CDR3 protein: CASSDSMTSSEQFF

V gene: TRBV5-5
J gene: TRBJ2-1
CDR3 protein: CASTLGPEYNEQFF

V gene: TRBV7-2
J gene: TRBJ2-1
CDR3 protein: CASSFGGGPYNEQFF

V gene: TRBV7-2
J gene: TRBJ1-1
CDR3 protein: CASSFNSPNTEAFF

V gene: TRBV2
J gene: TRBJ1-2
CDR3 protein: CASSSVRGYGYTF

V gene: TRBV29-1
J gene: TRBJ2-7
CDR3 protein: CSVEIGLGSTYEQYF

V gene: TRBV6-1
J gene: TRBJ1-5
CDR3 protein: CASSEPVTGGAQHF

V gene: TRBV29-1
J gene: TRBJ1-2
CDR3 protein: CSVIPGQGIYGYTF

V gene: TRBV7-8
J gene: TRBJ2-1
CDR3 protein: CASSPRERGSSRFF

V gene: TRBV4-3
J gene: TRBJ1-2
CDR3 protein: CASSRGIYGYTF

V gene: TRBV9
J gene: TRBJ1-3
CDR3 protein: CASSVAGTEYGNTIYF

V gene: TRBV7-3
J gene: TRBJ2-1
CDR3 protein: CASSLTAGAGGNEQFF

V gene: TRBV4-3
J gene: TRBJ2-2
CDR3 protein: CASSQRAGTGELFF